What follows describes a single TCR beta chain. This entry comes from a study of blood T cell repertoires in COVID-19. The V end was cut by 0 bases, the J end by 10 bases, with 7 bases between. Germline lookup yields CDR1 WSHSY and CDR2 SAAADI. CDR3 length: 13 amino acids. In the original analysis: For nucleated cells, counts were estimated from reference gene primer amplification. The repertoire was sequenced with immunoSEQ multiplex PCR; TCRdb's copy has only in-frame clones and lacks some. The DNA was the basis for D and trimming; V, J and clone size are from that table. The sample lists around 64,000 clones, roughly two thirds occurring once.

The clonotype was recovered from a woman aged 55-70 years who had been exposed to COVID-19. Source material: PBMCs or T cells enriched from blood (not recorded which). The chain carries TRBV10-2 and TRBJ1-6; the D is unclear. The CDR3, as DNA: TGCGCCAGCAGTGAGTCAAAGCAATCACCCCTCCACTTT. Translation gives CASSESKQSPLHF.